Below are 2 T cell receptor beta chains sequenced from a single sample in a study of blood T cell repertoires in COVID-19. The assay was immunoSEQ multiplex PCR, and TCRdb's table has in-frame clones only and misses some. The sample records 94,000 or so clones, about 79% being singletons. Sequenced: peripheral blood. Receptors originate from a man in his fifties or sixties with acute or convalescent COVID-19.

The chain couples TRBV18 to TRBJ2-5; 9 bases are a match to TRBD1. CDR1 and CDR2 (germline): KGHSH, LQKENI. The J segment lost 0 bases and the V segment lost 5 bases, leaving 4 bases of the junction unmatched. The CDR3 is made up of 15 amino acids. CDR3 amino acids: CASSSNRGHQETQYF. The CDR3 DNA reads as TGTGCCAGCTCATCAAACAGGGGGCACCAAGAGACCCAGTACTTC.

The gene calls are TRBV3-1 (or the pseudogene TRBV3-2) and TRBJ2-1; no clear D gene. The CDR3 is 16 amino acids. The germline V and J ends were trimmed by 0 bases and 0 bases, with 9 bases remaining between them. CDR1 and CDR2 (germline): LGHDT, YNNKEL (reference sequence). For the CDR3, the DNA is TGTGCCAGCAGCCAAGATCACCCCAGCTCCTACAATGAGCAGTTCTTC. Its protein product is CASSQDHPSSYNEQFF.